The next 27 T cell receptor beta chains were all read from a single sample in a study of cytomegalovirus exposure and HLA in healthy donors. PCR amplification relied on 60 Vbeta primers (plus 13 Jbeta primers). Sequencing was performed with immunoSEQ multiplex PCR; in TCRdb, only in-frame clones are kept and a portion is missing. Seen here are 100,000 to 150,000 clones, over 60% observed once, and the top ten hold 1%. The sequenced sample was PBMCs. Receptor source: a human donor in good health.

This chain's CDR3 is CASSELGGFAGELFF. The DNA for the CDR3 is TGTGCCAGCAGTGAATTGGGGGGGTTTGCCGGGGAGCTGTTTTTT. This chain uses TRBV6-1 with TRBJ2-2; TRBD2 agrees at 7 bases. CDR1 MNHNS and CDR2 SASEGT come from the germline V gene. The CDR3 runs to 15 residues. Trimming removed 2 bases from V and 6 bases from J; junction bases left unmatched: 6.

The chain recombines TRBV6-5 with TRBJ2-1, with TRBD2 matching 8 bases. CDR1 MNHEY and CDR2 SVGAGI come from the germline V gene. The CDR3 runs 15 residues. The J segment lost 6 bases and the V segment lost 0 bases, leaving 4 bases of the junction unmatched. The chain's CDR3 is CASSYSSGVGNEQFF. Here the CDR3 DNA reads TGTGCCAGCAGTTACTCTAGCGGGGTGGGCAATGAGCAGTTCTTC.

The rearrangement joins TRBV6-5 to TRBJ2-3; D gene unclear. V was clipped by 0 bases and J by 5 bases, with 12 bases between them. The germline gives CDR1 MNHEY, CDR2 SVGAGI. The CDR3 covers 15 residues. The CDR3 DNA reads as TGTGCCAGCAGTTACTCGAGTGGTGGGCTAGATACGCAGTATTTT. This encodes CASSYSSGGLDTQYF.

This clone occurred once. The CDR3 DNA reads TGTGCCAGCAGTTACCGTCAGGGAATGAGCAATTCACCCCTCCACTTT. Translation: CASSYRQGMSNSPLHF. The chain is built from TRBV6-5 and TRBJ1-6, with D possibly TRBD1 on 5 matching bases. There are 16 residues in the CDR3. Germline CDR1 and CDR2: MNHEY and SVGAGI. V was cut by 2 bases and J by 7 bases, with 15 bases left in between.

The chain links TRBV19 to TRBJ1-6; TRBD1 agrees at 7 bases. Trimming took 3 bases from V and 7 from J; bases not matched to a gene: 3. Germline assignment: CDR1 LNHDA and CDR2 SQIVND (reference sequence). The CDR3 runs 14 residues. The CDR3 DNA sequence: TGTGCCAGTAGTATCGACAGGGAGAATTCACCCCTCCACTTT. This translates into CASSIDRENSPLHF.

V is TRBV19 and J is TRBJ1-2; 7 nucleotides agree with TRBD1. This CDR3 is built from 17 residues. Germline V gene sequence: CDR1 LNHDA, CDR2 SQIVND (reference sequence). With 1 base clipped from V and 2 bases from J, the junction kept 10 bases outside the gene matches. The CDR3 spells CASSIAFGGTENYGYTF. In DNA, the CDR3 is TGTGCCAGTAGTATAGCATTTGGTGGGACAGAGAACTATGGCTACACCTTC. Complete variable domain (other parts from reference TRBV19 and TRBJ1-2): DGGITQSPKYLFRKEGQNVTLSCEQNLNHDAMYWYRQDPGQGLRLIYYSQIVNDFQKGDIAEGYSVSREKKESFPLTVTSAQKNPTAFYLCASSIAFGGTENYGYTFGSGTRLTVV.

J is TRBJ2-5 and V is TRBV7-9, with 7 positions matching TRBD1. The CDR3 consists of 15 residues. V was pared by 5 bases and J by 4 bases, with 10 bases of the junction left unmatched. CDR1 is SEHNR, CDR2 FQNEAQ, per germline (reference sequence). The CDR3, as DNA: TGTGCCAGCAGCCGCACAACAGGGGCTGGAGAGACCCAGTACTTC. It yields the protein CASSRTTGAGETQYF.

The chain has TRBV9 and TRBJ1-2, with 7 bases fitting TRBD1. The V gene end was trimmed by 4 bases and the J gene end by 3 bases; junction bases not matched to a gene: 9. The CDR3 consists of 15 residues. CDR1 SGDLS and CDR2 YYNGEE come from the germline V gene. The CDR3 DNA follows: TGTGCCAGCAGCCCCACAGGGGCGGCCCACTATGGCTACACCTTC. It codes for CASSPTGAAHYGYTF.

This clone was counted a single time. In DNA form, the CDR3 reads TGTGCCAGCAGTTTAGCTACAGCTAACACTGAAGCTTTCTTT. It codes for CASSLATANTEAFF. The chain has TRBV28 and TRBJ1-1; no reliable D call. The V end lost 2 bases, the J end lost 2 bases, and 9 bases lay between the germline ends. The CDR3 covers 14 residues. The germline V gene encodes CDR1 MDHEN and CDR2 SYDVKM.

V is TRBV15 and J is TRBJ1-1, with 9 bases matching TRBD1. Germline CDR1 LNHNV, CDR2 YYDKDF (reference sequence). The J segment lost 7 bases and the V segment lost 1 base, leaving 16 bases of the junction unmatched. The CDR3 is made up of 18 amino acids. The CDR3 spells CATSRVGNRGLEGGEAFF. The CDR3 bases are TGTGCCACCAGCAGAGTTGGGAACAGGGGGCTAGAGGGAGGTGAAGCTTTCTTT.

J is TRBJ1-2 and V is TRBV5-1; D gene ambiguous. The CDR3 contains 13 residues. The V end was cut by 4 bases, the J end by 5 bases, with 12 bases between. Germline CDR1 reads SGHRS; CDR2 reads YFSETQ. CDR3 in DNA: TGCGCCAGCAGCCCGCGGGCAGATTATGGCTACACCTTC. This codes for CASSPRADYGYTF.

The rearrangement uses TRBV5-1 and TRBJ2-3; 8 positions agree with TRBD2. CDR3 length: 16 amino acids. CDR1 is SGHRS, CDR2 YFSETQ, per germline. V shed 0 bases and J 7 bases; nucleotides not matched to a gene: 10. The CDR3 region has the DNA TGCGCCAGCAGCTTGGTTGTTAGGGCTAGCGGGTATACGCAGTATTTT. It translates to CASSLVVRASGYTQYF.

The chain links TRBV5-1 to TRBJ2-1; TRBD2 might be the D (7 bases). This CDR3 has 14 amino acids. The germline V gene encodes CDR1 SGHRS and CDR2 YFSETQ. Trimming took off 2 bases at V and 9 bases at J, with 15 bases between the two ends. The CDR3 loop reads CASSFDGGAFEQFF. CDR3 sequence (DNA): TGCGCCAGCAGCTTTGATGGGGGGGCATTTGAGCAGTTCTTC.

The chain is built from TRBV10-3 and TRBJ1-1; D gene unclear. The CDR3 runs to 12 residues. The germline V gene has CDR1 ENHRY and CDR2 SYGVKD. Deletions cut 5 bases from V and 11 bases from J, with 15 bases between. CDR3 DNA sequence: TGTGCCATCAGTCCCTCGGGAAGTCAGGCTTTCTTT. Its protein is CAISPSGSQAFF.

In DNA, the CDR3 is TGCGCCAGCAGTGACCTGGGAGCAGATACGCAGTATTTT. Its translation: CASSDLGADTQYF. The genes are TRBV10-1 and TRBJ2-3; a weak D match, TRBD2 (5 bases). From germline, CDR1 is WNHNN and CDR2 SYGVQD (reference sequence). There are 13 residues in the CDR3. Deletions cut 3 bases from V and 4 bases from J, with 8 bases between.

The chain combines TRBV19 with TRBJ2-3; D is unclear. The germline V and J ends were trimmed by 1 base and 1 base, with 15 bases remaining between them. This CDR3 contains 17 residues. Germline CDR1 is LNHDA and CDR2 is SQIVND (reference sequence). The CDR3 protein is CASSIGPLVVGTDTQYF. Here the CDR3 DNA reads TGTGCCAGTAGTATAGGCCCCCTGGTAGTTGGCACAGATACGCAGTATTTT.

This clone was counted only a few times. The chain uses TRBV7-9 and TRBJ1-4, with D possibly TRBD1 on 6 matching bases. The CDR3 length is 15 residues. Germline assignment: CDR1 SEHNR and CDR2 FQNEAQ (reference sequence). V was clipped by 6 bases and J by 7 bases, with 18 bases between them. The CDR3 reads CASSVGTGKGEKLFF. CDR3 bases: TGTGCCAGCAGTGTTGGTACAGGGAAAGGTGAAAAACTGTTTTTT.

The rearrangement links TRBV7-9 to TRBJ1-1; D is unclear. Germline CDR1 and CDR2: SEHNR and FQNEAQ (reference sequence). Trimming stripped 3 bases from V and 1 base from J, with 12 bases between. The CDR3 extends over 15 amino acids. CDR3 amino acids: CASSFLSGRNTEAFF. In DNA, the CDR3 is TGTGCCAGCAGCTTCCTCAGCGGACGGAACACTGAAGCTTTCTTT.

J is TRBJ2-1 and V is TRBV6-6; tentatively, D is TRBD1 (6 bases). Trimming removed 0 bases from V and 9 bases from J, with 12 bases in between. In germline, CDR1 is MNHNY, CDR2 SVGAGI (reference sequence). This CDR3 is built from 14 residues. CDR3 in DNA: TGTGCCAGCAGTTACTCTCCAGGGGTGGGTGAGCAGTTCTTC. Its protein is CASSYSPGVGEQFF.

This clone was picked up a small number of times. The chain carries TRBV19 and TRBJ2-5, with D possibly TRBD2 on 6 matching bases. Trimming took off 4 bases at V and 2 bases at J, with 17 bases between the two ends. From germline, CDR1 is LNHDA and CDR2 SQIVND (reference sequence). The CDR3 is 16 amino acids. DNA for the CDR3: TGTGCCAGTAGTAAAAGTGGGACTCGAAGACAAGAGACCCAGTACTTC. Translation: CASSKSGTRRQETQYF.

This clone was seen just once. This chain uses TRBV10-1 with TRBJ2-3, with D tentatively TRBD2 (5 bases). Germline V gene lookup returns CDR1 WNHNN and CDR2 SYGVQD (reference sequence). V was shortened by 2 bases and J by 5 bases, with 11 bases between the two germline ends. The CDR3 runs to 14 residues. CDR3 DNA: TGCGCCAGCAGTGAGAGCTGGGCGGGAGATACGCAGTATTTT. It translates to CASSESWAGDTQYF.

This chain links TRBV5-1 with TRBJ1-5; 7 bases align to TRBD1. This CDR3 has 15 amino acids. V was pared by 3 bases and J by 1 base, with 4 bases of the junction left unmatched. The germline CDR1 and CDR2 sequences are SGHRS and YFSETQ. DNA for the CDR3: TGCGCCAGCAGCTCGCAGGGGGTAAGCAATCAGCCCCAGCATTTT. It specifies CASSSQGVSNQPQHF.

This chain connects TRBV4-1 to TRBJ2-5, with 8 positions matching TRBD1. The V segment lost 0 bases and the J segment 3 bases; nucleotides outside the gene matches: 9. Germline lookup yields CDR1 MGHRA and CDR2 YSYEKL. The CDR3 loop spans 17 amino acids. The CDR3, as DNA: TGCGCCAGCAGCCAAGAAGGGGGACAGGAAGCTAAAGAGACCCAGTACTTC. This translates into CASSQEGGQEAKETQYF.

The chain combines TRBV5-1 with TRBJ1-1, with a possible D match to TRBD1 (5 bases). CDR3 length equals 14 residues. Germline loops: CDR1 SGHRS, CDR2 YFSETQ. The V end lost 4 bases, the J end lost 4 bases, and 14 bases lay between the germline ends. Written as DNA, the CDR3 is TGCGCCAGCAGCCTCCCCGGGGGGTCCACTGAAGCTTTCTTT. Amino acids: CASSLPGGSTEAFF.

This sequence joins TRBV7-9 and TRBJ1-4; no reliable D call. The germline CDR1 and CDR2 sequences are SEHNR and FQNEAQ (reference sequence). This CDR3 is 12 amino acids long. Trimming removed 8 bases at V and 3 bases at J, with 7 bases between. CDR3 protein: CASRGSNEKLFF. Written as DNA, the CDR3 is TGTGCCAGCCGAGGGTCTAATGAAAAACTGTTTTTT.

This chain links TRBV28 with TRBJ1-3; D remains ambiguous. V was clipped by 1 base and J by 0 bases, with 13 bases between them. Germline-derived CDR1 and CDR2 are MDHEN and SYDVKM. There are 17 residues in the CDR3. This CDR3 reads CASSLYTPASSGNTIYF. CDR3 sequence (DNA): TGTGCCAGCAGTTTATATACACCCGCAAGCTCTGGAAACACCATATATTTT.

The chain combines TRBV19 with TRBJ1-1, with a tentative D call TRBD1 (5 bases). The CDR3 covers 13 residues. Trimming removed 2 bases at V and 6 bases at J, with 10 bases between. Germline V gene sequence: CDR1 LNHDA, CDR2 SQIVND (reference sequence). The chain's CDR3 is CASSIIGEAEAFF. The CDR3 nucleotides read TGTGCCAGTAGTATAATAGGGGAGGCTGAAGCTTTCTTT. Supplemented by reference TRBV19 and TRBJ1-1, the full variable domain reads DGGITQSPKYLFRKEGQNVTLSCEQNLNHDAMYWYRQDPGQGLRLIYYSQIVNDFQKGDIAEGYSVSREKKESFPLTVTSAQKNPTAFYLCASSIIGEAEAFFGQGTRLTVV.